This T cell receptor (beta chain) originates from a study of control samples from healthy donors and cancer patients. Generated by immunoSEQ multiplex PCR, the TCRdb table keeps only in-frame clones and is missing some. Of more than 150,000 clones listed, roughly 93% are singletons. With 3 bases removed from V and 2 bases from J, the gap between germline ends came to 12 bases. This CDR3 comprises 14 residues. The V gene's germline CDR1 is SGHRS and CDR2 YFSETQ. The sequenced sample was blood. This clonotype was obtained from a man aged 50-60 years in good health. The V call is TRBV5-1, the J call TRBJ2-7; D not resolved. The CDR3 is CASSSSTGPYEQYF. DNA for the CDR3: TGCGCCAGCAGCTCCTCGACGGGTCCCTACGAGCAGTACTTC.